The 14 T cell receptor beta chains reported below all come from one sample, sequenced in a study of shared clonotypes between healthy human individuals. Positive CCR7 selection of CD45RO-negative cells yielded the naive CD8 cells, and terminally differentiated effector memory CD45RA+ cells were excluded. Clones were sequenced by immunoSEQ multiplex PCR, and TCRdb holds only the in-frame ones, with some missing. The repertoire has about 610,000 clones, approximately 96% of them found once; the top ten carry more than 0.085%. The sequenced material came from naive CD8+ T cells sorted from blood. These receptors were collected from a woman aged 30 to 39 in good health.

The chain combines TRBV30 with TRBJ2-1; 12 bases map to TRBD2. After removal of 4 bases from V and 2 bases from J, the junction contained 9 bases not matched to a gene. The CDR3 loop spans 17 amino acids. Germline V gene data show CDR1 as GTSNPN and CDR2 as SVGIG (reference sequence). CDR3 residues: CAWKFPSGRGAYNEQFF. CDR3 sequence (DNA): TGTGCCTGGAAGTTCCCTAGCGGGAGGGGTGCCTACAATGAGCAGTTCTTC.

This chain links TRBV4-1 with TRBJ2-7; TRBD1 might be the D (5 bases). The CDR3 is 14 residues long. Germline values: CDR1 MGHRA, CDR2 YSYEKL. Between the trimmed V and J ends, which lost 0 bases and 4 bases, there was a span of 10 bases. The CDR3 DNA sequence: TGCGCCAGCAGCCAAGATAACAGGAAGTACGAGCAGTACTTC. Translating gives CASSQDNRKYEQYF.

This clone has just a few counts. The chain carries TRBV27 and TRBJ2-7; no reliable D call. Deletions cut 4 bases from V and 6 bases from J, with 10 bases between. The CDR3 has 12 amino acids. Germline V gene data show CDR1 as MNHEY and CDR2 as SMNVEV (reference sequence). The DNA for the CDR3 is TGTGCCAGCAGTTCTGGTCAGAGCGAGCAGTACTTC. Its protein is CASSSGQSEQYF.

Comments on this clone: The sample carries other DNA sequences with the same CDR3. The rearrangement links TRBV27 to TRBJ2-1; D not certain. The length of the CDR3 is 13 residues. The germline CDR1 and CDR2 sequences are MNHEY and SMNVEV (reference sequence). V lost 4 bases, J lost 4 bases, and 8 bases lay in between. The CDR3 DNA reads as TGTGCCAGCAGTTACGGAGCTTACAATGAGCAGTTCTTC. Encoded protein: CASSYGAYNEQFF.

The V call is TRBV19, the J call TRBJ1-1, with D perhaps matching TRBD1 (6 bases). V lost 3 bases to trimming and J lost 0 bases, with 17 bases between them. The length of the CDR3 is 17 residues. CDR1 is LNHDA and CDR2 is SQIVND in the germline V gene (reference sequence). CDR3 residues: CASSIRQDLLMNTEAFF. The CDR3, as DNA: TGTGCCAGTAGTATCCGACAGGACCTCCTCATGAACACTGAAGCTTTCTTT. The complete variable domain, with remaining parts taken from reference TRBV19 and TRBJ1-1, reads DGGITQSPKYLFRKEGQNVTLSCEQNLNHDAMYWYRQDPGQGLRLIYYSQIVNDFQKGDIAEGYSVSREKKESFPLTVTSAQKNPTAFYLCASSIRQDLLMNTEAFFGQGTRLTVV.

The rearrangement uses TRBV6-5 and TRBJ1-4, with D hard to call. The length of the CDR3 is 16 residues. Germline V lookup: CDR1 MNHEY, CDR2 SVGAGI. Trimming took off 2 bases at V and 7 bases at J, with 17 bases between the two ends. CDR3 DNA: TGTGCCAGCAGTTACCATGCCATGGGAGGAAGTGAAAAACTGTTTTTT. As protein: CASSYHAMGGSEKLFF.

Comments on this clone: Additional DNA sequences in this sample encode the identical CDR3. The chain links TRBV11-2 to TRBJ2-7; TRBD1 or TRBD2 may be the D gene (6 bases each). Trimming pared 5 bases from V and 0 bases from J, leaving 11 bases between. This CDR3 comprises 14 residues. CDR1 SGHAT and CDR2 FQNNGV come from the germline V gene. The CDR3, as DNA: TGTGCCAGCAGCCCAGAGGGGGGCTCCTACGAGCAGTACTTC. Protein: CASSPEGGSYEQYF.

V usage is TRBV9 and J usage is TRBJ2-5; 11 bases align to TRBD2. TRBJ2-7 explains the end of the DNA better; the J call may be wrong. Germline V gene lookup returns CDR1 SGDLS and CDR2 YYNGEE. The CDR3 consists of 14 residues. The CDR3 nucleotides read TGTGCCAGCAGCTTAGCGGGAGGGACCTACGAGCAGTACTTC. Amino acids: CASSLAGGTYEQYF.

The J gene is TRBJ2-5, the V gene TRBV10-1; 9 positions match TRBD2. This CDR3 comprises 19 residues. CDR1 is WNHNN, CDR2 SYGVQD, per germline (reference sequence). Trimming cost V 7 bases and J 5 bases; bases outside gene matches: 23. CDR3: CASKAPAGCPSGKYETQYF. CDR3 coding DNA: TGCGCCAGCAAGGCCCCCGCGGGTTGTCCTAGCGGGAAGTACGAGACCCAGTACTTC.

The chain carries TRBV27 and TRBJ1-6, with D uncertain. Trimming removed 3 bases from V and 8 bases from J, with 11 bases in between. Germline-derived CDR1 and CDR2 are MNHEY and SMNVEV (reference sequence). The CDR3 runs to 14 residues. CDR3 DNA: TGTGCCAGCAGTTTGCTCGGATCCGATTCACCCCTCCACTTT. This codes for CASSLLGSDSPLHF.

This chain links TRBV11-2 with TRBJ2-3, with D tentatively TRBD1 or TRBD2 (5 bases each). CDR1 is SGHAT and CDR2 is FQNNGV in the germline V gene. The V end lost 5 bases, the J end lost 0 bases, and 12 bases lay between the germline ends. The CDR3 totals 15 residues. DNA of the CDR3: TGTGCCAGCAGCCGGGACCCCCGCAGCACAGATACGCAGTATTTT. Protein product: CASSRDPRSTDTQYF.

The chain links TRBV27 to TRBJ2-2, with TRBD1 matching over 7 bases. J lost 7 bases, V lost 3 bases, and 17 bases had no gene match. The germline CDR1 and CDR2 sequences are MNHEY and SMNVEV (reference sequence). The CDR3 is made up of 18 amino acids. The CDR3 region is CASSFISPTGPAGGELFF. The CDR3 nucleotides are TGTGCCAGCAGTTTCATTAGTCCGACAGGGCCCGCTGGCGGGGAGCTGTTTTTT.

The chain couples TRBV4-1 to TRBJ2-1; maybe TRBD2 (5 bases). Trimming shortened V by 0 bases and J by 0 bases, and 15 bases separated the two germline ends. CDR3 length: 18 residues. Germline V gives CDR1 MGHRA, CDR2 YSYEKL. CDR3 protein: CASSQEVLALSSYNEQFF. CDR3 DNA sequence: TGCGCCAGCAGCCAAGAGGTCTTAGCGCTGAGCTCCTACAATGAGCAGTTCTTC.

This chain links TRBV11-2 with TRBJ1-5; 9 bases align to TRBD1. CDR1 SGHAT and CDR2 FQNNGV come from the germline V gene. The CDR3 consists of 14 residues. V was pared by 6 bases and J by 4 bases, with 4 bases of the junction left unmatched. The CDR3 DNA sequence: TGTGCCAGCAGTTGGGGGACAGGGAATCAGCCCCAGCATTTT. As protein: CASSWGTGNQPQHF. Full variable domain (remainder filled in from reference TRBV11-2 and TRBJ1-5): EAGVAQSPRYKIIEKRQSVAFWCNPISGHATLYWYQQILGQGPKLLIQFQNNGVVDDSQLPKDRFSAERLKGVDSTLKIQPAKLEDSAVYLCASSWGTGNQPQHFGDGTRLSIL.